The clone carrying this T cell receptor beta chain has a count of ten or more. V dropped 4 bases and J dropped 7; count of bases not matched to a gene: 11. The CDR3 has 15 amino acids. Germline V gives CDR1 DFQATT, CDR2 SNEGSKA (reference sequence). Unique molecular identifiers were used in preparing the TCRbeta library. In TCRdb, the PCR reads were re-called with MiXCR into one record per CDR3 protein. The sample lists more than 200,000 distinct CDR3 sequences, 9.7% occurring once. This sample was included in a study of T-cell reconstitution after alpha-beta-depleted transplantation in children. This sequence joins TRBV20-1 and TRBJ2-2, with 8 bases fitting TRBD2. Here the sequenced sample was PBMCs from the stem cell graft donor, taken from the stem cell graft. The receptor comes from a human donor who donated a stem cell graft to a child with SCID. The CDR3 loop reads CSAIKSRGALGELFF. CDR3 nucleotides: TGCAGTGCTATTAAATCGCGGGGGGCTCTCGGGGAGCTGTTTTTT.